The 10 T cell receptor beta chains listed next were all sequenced from one sample in a study of cytomegalovirus exposure and HLA in healthy donors. This PCR relied on a set of 60 Vbeta primers and 13 Jbeta primers. Libraries were prepared by immunoSEQ multiplex PCR; TCRdb keeps only in-frame clonotypes and omits some of them. The data contain 150,000 to 200,000 clones, around four fifths of them singletons. The sequencing input was PBMCs. The source of these receptors is a female donor in good health and CMV-seronegative.

V is TRBV18 and J is TRBJ2-5; D not resolved. The CDR3 loop spans 12 amino acids. V was shortened by 3 bases and J by 4 bases, with 6 bases between the two germline ends. Germline V gene sequence: CDR1 KGHSH, CDR2 LQKENI. CDR3 sequence reads: CASSPIPETQYF. The CDR3 nucleotides read TGTGCCAGCTCACCTATCCCAGAGACCCAGTACTTC.

The chain carries TRBV6-1 and TRBJ1-1, with 12 bases aligning to TRBD1. In germline, CDR1 is MNHNS, CDR2 SASEGT. CDR3 length: 16 amino acids. V lost 1 base, J lost 5 bases, and 5 bases stayed unmatched. CDR3 nucleotide sequence: TGTGCCAGCAGTGAAGAAGCGGGACAGGGGGCTACTGAAGCTTTCTTT. Protein sequence: CASSEEAGQGATEAFF.

The chain uses TRBV7-2 and TRBJ2-7; 8 bases agree with TRBD1. The CDR3 spans 15 residues. Germline trimming cut 4 bases from V and 0 bases from J; bases unmatched to any gene: 5. The germline CDR1 and CDR2 sequences are SGHTA and FQGNSA. The CDR3 region is CASSSLGQDSYEQYF. CDR3 bases: TGTGCCAGCAGCTCACTGGGACAGGACTCCTACGAGCAGTACTTC. Looking up the rest from reference TRBV7-2 and TRBJ2-7 gives the full variable domain: GAGVSQSPSNKVTEKGKDVELRCDPISGHTALYWYRQSLGQGLEFLIYFQGNSAPDKSGLPSDRFSAERTGGSVSTLTIQRTQQEDSAVYLCASSSLGQDSYEQYFGPGTRLTVT.

This sequence joins TRBV6-6 and TRBJ2-7; the D gene is possibly TRBD2 (6 bases). Trimming stripped 5 bases from V and 4 bases from J, with 18 bases between. There are 15 residues in the CDR3. Germline CDR1 and CDR2: MNHNY and SVGAGI (reference sequence). In nucleotides, the CDR3 is TGTGCCAGCAGTGGGCCCCCGGACTACTCTTACGAGCAGTACTTC. As protein: CASSGPPDYSYEQYF.

The chain combines TRBV4-2 with TRBJ2-1; TRBD2 matches 9 bases. Germline CDR1 LGHNA, CDR2 YNFKEQ. The CDR3 runs 16 residues. With V trimmed by 0 bases and J by 10 bases, 10 bases remained unmatched. The CDR3 bases are TGTGCCAGCAGCCAAGACGCTAGCGGGGAGAGGTACGAGCAGTTCTTC. It translates to CASSQDASGERYEQFF.

This clone was found once. The J gene is TRBJ1-3, the V gene TRBV5-6; 9 positions match TRBD1. V gave up 4 bases and J gave up 4 bases; unmatched junction bases: 6. This CDR3 region has 15 residues. CDR1 and CDR2 (germline): SGHDT, YYEEEE. CDR3 residues: CASSPDRGSGNTIYF. The CDR3 DNA reads TGTGCCAGCAGCCCGGACAGGGGAAGCGGAAACACCATATATTTT.

The chain employs TRBV19 and TRBJ2-7; D is possibly TRBD1 (5 bases). CDR1 and CDR2 from the germline V gene are LNHDA and SQIVND (reference sequence). The CDR3 runs 15 residues. Trimming took off 5 bases at V and 5 bases at J, with 19 bases between the two ends. CDR3 residues: CASSSSEFSRDEQYF. The DNA of the CDR3 is TGTGCCAGTAGTTCCTCAGAGTTCAGCAGGGACGAGCAGTACTTC.

This chain uses TRBV7-3 with TRBJ2-3; no definite D call. The germline CDR1 and CDR2 sequences are SGHTA and FQGTGA. The CDR3 spans 14 residues. V lost 5 bases, J lost 2 bases, and 11 bases lay in between. CDR3 bases: TGTGCCAGCAGCCCTCTAGTAAACACAGATACGCAGTATTTT. It codes for CASSPLVNTDTQYF.

CDR3 sequence reads: CASSLGGGARGYTF. In DNA form, the CDR3 reads TGTGCCAGCAGCTTAGGAGGGGGGGCGCGTGGCTACACCTTC. The chain has TRBV7-9 and TRBJ1-2; weak D call: TRBD1 (6 bases). Germline V gene lookup returns CDR1 SEHNR and CDR2 FQNEAQ (reference sequence). The V and J ends lost 1 base and 7 bases respectively, with 13 bases between them. There are 14 residues in the CDR3.

The V gene is TRBV5-1, the J gene TRBJ1-2; D gene uncertain. The CDR3 sequence is 15 residues long. The ends were cut back, 0 bases at V and 1 base at J, with 10 bases in the middle. Germline CDR1 reads SGHRS; CDR2 reads YFSETQ. This CDR3 is CASSLEPGVNYGYTF. For the CDR3, the DNA is TGCGCCAGCAGCTTGGAACCCGGAGTTAACTATGGCTACACCTTC. The full variable domain, completed using reference TRBV5-1 and TRBJ1-2, is KAGVTQTPRYLIKTRGQQVTLSCSPISGHRSVSWYQQTPGQGLQFLFEYFSETQRNKGNFPGRFSGRQFSNSRSEMNVSTLELGDSALYLCASSLEPGVNYGYTFGSGTRLTVV.